This is a list of T cell receptor beta chains from one sample in a study of cytomegalovirus exposure and HLA in healthy donors. Libraries were prepared by immunoSEQ multiplex PCR; TCRdb keeps only in-frame clonotypes and omits some of them. The sample includes 130,000 to 150,000 clones, 75% to 85% of them seen just once. Sequences were obtained from PBMCs. All receptors come from a female donor in good health and CMV-seronegative. CDR3s include the opening cysteine and the closing phenylalanine or tryptophan. D genes are given only for firm matches. Rows give clone size only sometimes, using once, few, many, or a class for an expanded clone.

j_call d_call clone_size v_call cdr3_aa cdr3_nt
TRBJ2-5 TRBD1 - TRBV7-9 CASSPRTGKAETQYF TGTGCCAGCAGCCCGCGGACAGGGAAGGCAGAGACCCAGTACTTC
TRBJ2-1 - few TRBV11-1 CASSLGIYASNEQFF TGTGCCAGCAGCTTGGGCATCTACGCCTCCAATGAGCAGTTCTTC
TRBJ2-7 - once TRBV10-3 CASSLRDEQYF TGTGCCAGCTCTCTAAGAGACGAGCAGTACTTC
TRBJ2-7 TRBD1 once TRBV4-3 CASSQNRDRGGEQYF TGCGCCAGCAGCCAAAACCGGGACAGGGGGGGCGAGCAGTACTTC
TRBJ2-5 TRBD1 - TRBV13 CASSLGQGASLEETQYF TGTGCCAGCAGCTTAGGACAGGGGGCGAGTTTGGAAGAGACCCAGTACTTC
TRBJ1-6 TRBD1 - TRBV28 CASSSGQGQESPLHF TGTGCCAGCAGTTCGGGACAGGGTCAGGAATCACCCCTCCACTTT
TRBJ2-7 - - TRBV5-1 CASTESALSYEQYF TGCGCCAGCACGGAATCAGCGTTATCCTACGAGCAGTACTTC
TRBJ2-2 TRBD1 - TRBV30 CAWGQVNTGELFF TGTGCCTGGGGACAGGTGAACACCGGGGAGCTGTTTTTT
TRBJ1-6 TRBD1 - TRBV5-6 CASSLGPGGIRSPLHF TGTGCCAGCAGCTTGGGGCCAGGGGGCATACGTTCACCCCTCCACTTT
TRBJ2-7 - - TRBV28 CASSLWAPYEQYF TGTGCCAGCAGTTTATGGGCACCCTACGAGCAGTACTTC
TRBJ2-5 - - TRBV4-1 CASSRQRTVQETQYF TGCGCCAGCAGCCGACAGAGGACAGTTCAAGAGACCCAGTACTTC
TRBJ2-7 TRBD2 - TRBV7-9 CASSLGGGRKYEQYF TGTGCCAGCAGCTTAGGTGGCGGGAGAAAGTACGAGCAGTACTTC
TRBJ2-7 TRBD1 - TRBV11-2 CASSLGETGGYEQYF TGTGCCAGCAGCTTAGGAGAGACAGGGGGCTACGAGCAGTACTTC
TRBJ1-3 TRBD1 - TRBV23-1 CASSQGPPTGGAGNTIYF TGCGCCAGCAGTCAAGGGCCCCCGACAGGGGGCGCCGGAAACACCATATATTTT
TRBJ2-1 TRBD2 - TRBV5-4 CASSFRLAGGLEQFF TGTGCCAGCAGCTTCCGACTAGCGGGGGGTCTTGAGCAGTTCTTC
TRBJ2-1 TRBD1 - TRBV7-3 CASRPSGTGHNEQFF TGTGCCAGCAGGCCTTCCGGGACAGGGCACAATGAGCAGTTCTTC